These 25 T cell receptor beta chains were sequenced from one sample in a study of control samples from healthy donors and cancer patients. This table comes from immunoSEQ multiplex PCR, and its TCRdb copy is limited to in-frame clones, with some not included. In the table there are 70,000 to 100,000 clones, roughly 89% of which are singletons. The sequencing input was blood. These receptors originate from a woman aged 55-70 years in good health.

The CDR3 region has the DNA TGTGCCAGCAGCCTCTCCGGGCCCAACTATGGCTACACCTTC. It yields the protein CASSLSGPNYGYTF. The chain combines TRBV11-1 with TRBJ1-2, with unresolved D. CDR1 is SGHAT and CDR2 is FQDESV in the germline V gene (reference sequence). V was trimmed by 5 bases and J by 2 bases, leaving 12 bases between them. The CDR3 extends over 14 amino acids.

The chain links TRBV4-3 to TRBJ2-2; TRBD2 matches at 9 bases. The CDR3 spans 16 residues. Germline CDR1 is LGHNA and CDR2 is YSLEER. Trimming removed 5 bases from V and 7 bases from J; junction bases left unmatched: 11. CDR3 DNA: TGCGCCAGCAGCGCGATTAGCGGGAGAAGTAGCGGGGAGCTGTTTTTT. Amino acids: CASSAISGRSSGELFF.

The rearrangement joins TRBV7-3 to TRBJ2-1; the D is unclear. V dropped 1 base and J dropped 5 bases, with 6 bases sitting between them. CDR1 is SGHTA and CDR2 is FQGTGA in the germline V gene. This CDR3 region has 13 residues. CDR3 sequence: CASSLNYNNEQFF. The CDR3 coding sequence is TGTGCCAGCAGCTTAAACTACAACAATGAGCAGTTCTTC. The full variable domain, rest sourced from reference TRBV7-3 and TRBJ2-1, is GAGVSQTPSNKVTEKGKYVELRCDPISGHTALYWYRQSLGQGPEFLIYFQGTGAADDSGLPNDRFFAVRPEGSVSTLKIQRTERGDSAVYLCASSLNYNNEQFFGPGTRLTVL.

This sequence joins TRBV28 and TRBJ2-2; a possible D gene is TRBD2 (7 bases). Trimming took off 3 bases at V and 5 bases at J, with 10 bases between the two ends. The CDR3 covers 14 residues. CDR1 is MDHEN and CDR2 is SYDVKM in the germline V gene. The CDR3 loop reads CASSFGGRTGELFF. The CDR3 DNA reads as TGTGCCAGCAGTTTCGGGGGGCGGACCGGGGAGCTGTTTTTT.

The chain links TRBV28 to TRBJ1-2; 8 positions agree with TRBD1. This CDR3 is 14 amino acids long. The germline V gene has CDR1 MDHEN and CDR2 SYDVKM. Trimming took 5 bases from V and 7 from J; bases not matched to a gene: 9. The CDR3 region is CASSLRTGLGGYTF. The CDR3 region has the DNA TGTGCCAGCAGTCTTAGGACAGGGTTGGGTGGCTACACCTTC.

V usage is TRBV6-5 and J usage is TRBJ2-7, with 9 positions matching TRBD1. V lost 6 bases and J lost 4; bases outside the gene matches: 7. The CDR3 contains 14 residues. The V gene's germline CDR1 is MNHEY and CDR2 SVGAGI. CDR3: CASRSGTGRYEQYF. CDR3 coding DNA: TGTGCCAGCAGGTCCGGGACAGGGAGGTACGAGCAGTACTTC.

The chain employs TRBV29-1 and TRBJ2-3, with 7 bases lining up with TRBD2. J was trimmed by 5 bases and V by 5 bases; bases with no gene match: 4. Germline V gene lookup returns CDR1 SQVTM and CDR2 ANQGSEA. This CDR3 comprises 12 residues. DNA of the CDR3: TGCAGCGTTTCGGGGGGAGGAGATACGCAGTATTTT. It is translated as CSVSGGGDTQYF.

The chain joins TRBV2 to TRBJ2-5; 8 bases align to TRBD1. The germline gives CDR1 SNHLY, CDR2 FYNNEI. CDR3 size: 15 residues. V was pared by 6 bases and J by 5 bases, with 11 bases of the junction left unmatched. For the CDR3, the DNA is TGTGCCAGCAGAGCTACCGGACAGGGTTTCGAGACCCAGTACTTC. This encodes CASRATGQGFETQYF.

In its sample, this clone was seen once. This chain links TRBV19 with TRBJ1-2; 8 bases fit TRBD1. V dropped 4 bases and J dropped 7; count of bases not matched to a gene: 5. Germline V gene data show CDR1 as LNHDA and CDR2 as SQIVND (reference sequence). CDR3 length: 13 amino acids. The CDR3 sequence: CASSKDRDPGYTF. CDR3 coding DNA: TGTGCCAGTAGTAAGGACAGGGATCCTGGCTACACCTTC.

The V and J genes are TRBV7-8 and TRBJ1-5; TRBD1 is a possible D gene (6 bases). V gave up 4 bases and J gave up 0 bases, with 10 bases separating them. The V gene's germline CDR1 is SGHVS and CDR2 FQNEAQ. CDR3 size: 15 residues. Here the CDR3 reads CASSSGTHSNQPQHF. CDR3 in DNA: TGTGCCAGCAGCTCCGGGACACATAGCAATCAGCCCCAGCATTTT.

There are a few counts of this clone. The chain uses TRBV7-6 and TRBJ2-2, with 15 nucleotides matching TRBD2. V was pared by 4 bases and J by 4 bases, with 7 bases of the junction left unmatched. The CDR3 extends over 18 amino acids. Germline V CDR1 and CDR2: SGHVS, FNYEAQ. The CDR3 DNA reads as TGTGCCAGCAGCTCCGGACTAGCGGGAGGGCCTGCCACCGGGGAGCTGTTTTTT. This gives the protein CASSSGLAGGPATGELFF.

This chain joins TRBV5-4 and TRBJ1-1; 11 bases map to TRBD1. The CDR3 runs 16 residues. Germline CDR1 is SGHNT and CDR2 is YYREEE (reference sequence). The J segment lost 2 bases and the V segment lost 4 bases, leaving 7 bases of the junction unmatched. Written as DNA, the CDR3 is TGTGCCAGCAGCAGAGGACAGGGGGCCCTTAACACTGAAGCTTTCTTT. This translates into CASSRGQGALNTEAFF. Complete variable domain (other parts from reference TRBV5-4 and TRBJ1-1): ETGVTQSPTHLIKTRGQQVTLRCSSQSGHNTVSWYQQALGQGPQFIFQYYREEENGRGNFPPRFSGLQFPNYSSELNVNALELDDSALYLCASSRGQGALNTEAFFGQGTRLTVV.

The chain combines TRBV7-9 with TRBJ2-2; 9 nucleotides line up with TRBD1. J gave up 0 bases and V 2 bases, and 10 bases lay outside the gene matches. From germline, CDR1 is SEHNR and CDR2 FQNEAQ (reference sequence). CDR3 length: 19 amino acids. Here the CDR3 DNA reads TGTGCCAGCAGCTTACCGCGCGACAGGGGGTCATCGAACACCGGGGAGCTGTTTTTT. Translated, it gives CASSLPRDRGSSNTGELFF.

The chain joins TRBV3-1 (or the pseudogene TRBV3-2) to TRBJ1-5; perhaps TRBD1 as D (6 bases). In germline, CDR1 is LGHDT, CDR2 YNNKEL (reference sequence). V was shortened by 0 bases and J by 2 bases, with 8 bases between the two germline ends. This CDR3 has 15 amino acids. CDR3 in DNA: TGTGCCAGCAGCCAAGATGGGGGGCGCAATCAGCCCCAGCATTTT. This translates into CASSQDGGRNQPQHF.

This chain uses TRBV5-1 with TRBJ2-1; TRBD1 aligns across 7 bases. The CDR3 spans 17 residues. Germline CDR1 is SGHRS and CDR2 is YFSETQ. The V gene end was trimmed by 0 bases and the J gene end by 2 bases; junction bases not matched to a gene: 8. DNA for the CDR3: TGCGCCAGCAGCTTGGGACAGGGTCTGACGACCTACAATGAGCAGTTCTTC. Amino acids: CASSLGQGLTTYNEQFF.

This sequence joins TRBV7-6 and TRBJ2-3, with TRBD2 identical over 9 bases. Losses at the gene ends were 0 bases for V and 7 bases for J; bases not matched to a gene: 8. The CDR3 runs 16 residues. CDR1 SGHVS and CDR2 FNYEAQ come from the germline V gene. The CDR3 DNA is TGTGCCAGCAGCTTAGCGGCGCGGGGGGGGCCCCATACGCAGTATTTT. It specifies CASSLAARGGPHTQYF.

This clone was seen once. The rearrangement joins TRBV11-3 to TRBJ1-1, with 7 bases lining up with TRBD1. This CDR3 has 17 amino acids. The ends lost 4 bases at V and 5 bases at J; junction bases unmatched: 16. Germline V gene sequence: CDR1 SGHNT, CDR2 YENEEA. This CDR3 reads CASSSLRGGVGWTEAFF. Written as DNA, the CDR3 is TGTGCCAGCAGCTCCTTGCGAGGGGGCGTAGGATGGACTGAAGCTTTCTTT.

The chain links TRBV2 to TRBJ1-5; D gene ambiguous. V gave up 7 bases and J gave up 2 bases, with 9 bases separating them. This CDR3 has 13 amino acids. Germline V CDR1 and CDR2: SNHLY, FYNNEI. Here the CDR3 reads CASTPYGNQPQHF. The DNA of the CDR3 is TGTGCCAGCACCCCATACGGCAATCAGCCCCAGCATTTT.

The count of this clone is one. The chain has TRBV6-5 and TRBJ1-6; D remains ambiguous. The CDR3 totals 16 residues. Per germline, CDR1 MNHEY and CDR2 SVGAGI. With 3 bases removed from V and 5 bases from J, the gap between germline ends came to 14 bases. CDR3 coding DNA: TGTGCCAGCAGTTATTCAGGACCGGGAAATAATTCACCCCTCCACTTT. Its translation is CASSYSGPGNNSPLHF.

The rearrangement uses TRBV7-9 and TRBJ1-6; maybe TRBD1 (6 bases). This CDR3 region has 14 residues. V was clipped by 6 bases and J by 6 bases, with 12 bases between them. The germline gives CDR1 SEHNR, CDR2 FQNEAQ (reference sequence). The CDR3 protein is CASSSGQSNSPLHF. CDR3 sequence (DNA): TGTGCCAGCAGTAGCGGACAGAGTAATTCACCCCTCCACTTT.

V gene TRBV11-3 combines with J gene TRBJ2-3; D may be TRBD2 (7 bases). Per the germline V gene, CDR1 is SGHNT and CDR2 is YENEEA. The V gene lost 3 bases and the J gene lost 5 bases, with 12 bases spanning the gap. The CDR3 extends over 14 amino acids. The chain's CDR3 is CASSLAGAKDTQYF. The CDR3 DNA reads as TGTGCCAGCAGCTTGGCGGGGGCAAAAGATACGCAGTATTTT.

The sample holds a few counts of this clone. J is TRBJ1-3 and V is TRBV6-1, with D maybe TRBD1 (6 bases). This CDR3 contains 18 residues. In germline, CDR1 is MNHNS, CDR2 SASEGT. V lost 1 base and J lost 2, with 18 bases in between. The CDR3, as DNA: TGTGCCAGCAGTGAAGGGGACCTCTGGGGGGCTACTGGAAACACCATATATTTT. This encodes CASSEGDLWGATGNTIYF.

This clone appeared a single time. The V call is TRBV5-1, the J call TRBJ2-2; the match to TRBD2 covers 7 bases. The CDR3 length is 16 residues. From germline, CDR1 is SGHRS and CDR2 YFSETQ. Trimming took 3 bases from V and 7 from J; bases not matched to a gene: 12. Here the CDR3 DNA reads TGCGCCAGCAGCTGGGGATGGCGGGAGACGGGCGGGGAGCTGTTTTTT. This translates into CASSWGWRETGGELFF. Drawing the rest from reference TRBV5-1 and TRBJ2-2, the complete variable domain is KAGVTQTPRYLIKTRGQQVTLSCSPISGHRSVSWYQQTPGQGLQFLFEYFSETQRNKGNFPGRFSGRQFSNSRSEMNVSTLELGDSALYLCASSWGWRETGGELFFGEGSRLTVL.

The chain couples TRBV18 to TRBJ1-1; 10 nucleotides match TRBD1. The V segment lost 4 bases and the J segment 6 bases; nucleotides outside the gene matches: 2. Looked up from germline, CDR1 is KGHSH and CDR2 is LQKENI. This CDR3 contains 13 residues. As DNA, the CDR3 is TGTGCCAGCTCACAGGACAGGGGGGCTGAAGCTTTCTTT. Translating it yields CASSQDRGAEAFF.

This chain connects TRBV21-1 to TRBJ2-3; whether TRBD1, the table's D call, matches the DNA was not checked. TRBV21-1 is recorded as a pseudogene. CDR3 length equals 16 residues. CDR3 in amino acids: CASSKGAGAITDTQYF. In nucleotides, the CDR3 is TGTGCCAGCAGCAAAGGGGCAGGGGCCATTACAGATACGCAGTATTTT.